Following are 23 T cell receptor beta chains from one sample sequenced in a study of cytomegalovirus exposure and HLA in healthy donors. It was with 60 Vbeta and 13 Jbeta primers that the PCR ran. Produced via immunoSEQ multiplex PCR; TCRdb's table is partial and in-frame only. Of more than 110,000 clones in the sample, approximately 80% were seen once. The sample comprised PBMCs. Every receptor here comes from a male donor in good health and CMV-seronegative.

The V call is TRBV28, the J call TRBJ2-3; TRBD2 aligns across 7 bases. V lost 7 bases, J lost 7 bases, and 11 bases stayed unmatched. CDR1 and CDR2 (germline): MDHEN, SYDVKM. The CDR3 covers 14 residues. CDR3 protein: CASMTSSTPYTQYF. In nucleotides, the CDR3 is TGTGCCAGCATGACTAGCTCGACCCCCTATACGCAGTATTTT.

The rearrangement joins TRBV7-9 to TRBJ1-2, with TRBD1 identical over 8 bases. The germline gives CDR1 SEHNR, CDR2 FQNEAQ (reference sequence). The CDR3 is 12 amino acids. V lost 3 bases and J lost 7; bases outside the gene matches: 1. CDR3: CASSLTGVGYTF. The CDR3 DNA sequence: TGTGCCAGCAGCTTGACAGGGGTTGGCTACACCTTC. Full variable domain (remainder filled in from reference TRBV7-9 and TRBJ1-2): DTGVSQNPRHKITKRGQNVTFRCDPISEHNRLYWYRQTLGQGPEFLTYFQNEAQLEKSRLLSDRFSAERPKGSFSTLEIQRTEQGDSAMYLCASSLTGVGYTFGSGTRLTVV.

This clone was counted a few times. The V gene is TRBV18, the J gene TRBJ2-3; a weak D match, TRBD2 (5 bases). Germline CDR1 KGHSH, CDR2 LQKENI. V was pared by 3 bases and J by 1 base, with 17 bases between. This CDR3 has 17 residues. The CDR3 DNA sequence: TGTGCCAGCTCACCCCCCCCAATAGCGTACGGCACAGATACGCAGTATTTT. Translating gives CASSPPPIAYGTDTQYF.

Concerning this clone itself: The junction does not match germline at one end; this may be a read error. The chain joins TRBV7-7 to TRBJ2-1; TRBD2 matches 16 bases. Germline V lookup: CDR1 SSHAT, CDR2 FNYEAQ (reference sequence). The CDR3 totals 17 residues. This CDR3 is CASSPGTSGGAGGEQFF. The CDR3, as DNA: TGTGCTAGCAGCCCCGGGACTAGCGGGGGGGCCGGAGGTGAGCAGTTCTTC.

The chain recombines TRBV6-1 with TRBJ2-7; 9 nucleotides agree with TRBD1. Germline lookup yields CDR1 MNHNS and CDR2 SASEGT. The CDR3 is 14 amino acids. The V segment lost 6 bases and the J segment 1 base; nucleotides outside the gene matches: 4. As DNA, the CDR3 is TGTGCCAGCAGCCGGACAGGGGAATCCTACGAGCAGTACTTC. It encodes CASSRTGESYEQYF.

The chain has TRBV6-6 and TRBJ1-3, with TRBD1 matching 8 bases. J was trimmed by 3 bases and V by 6 bases; bases with no gene match: 4. The CDR3 totals 14 residues. Germline CDR1 reads MNHNY; CDR2 reads SVGAGI (reference sequence). The CDR3 region is CASSLDRVGNTIYF. CDR3 DNA sequence: TGTGCCAGCAGCCTGGACAGGGTTGGAAACACCATATATTTT.

The chain recombines TRBV2 with TRBJ1-5; tentatively, D is TRBD1 (5 bases). The CDR3 spans 15 residues. Germline V CDR1 and CDR2: SNHLY, FYNNEI. V was shortened by 10 bases and J by 0 bases, with 16 bases between the two germline ends. CDR3 loop: CAIPRDSASNQPQHF. The CDR3 DNA follows: TGTGCCATTCCACGGGACTCAGCTAGCAATCAGCCCCAGCATTTT.

The gene calls are TRBV2 and TRBJ2-5, with 11 bases lining up with TRBD2. There are 16 residues in the CDR3. J lost 7 bases, V lost 1 base, and 8 bases had no gene match. Per germline, CDR1 SNHLY and CDR2 FYNNEI. CDR3 bases: TGTGCCAGCAGTGAAGTGGGACTAGCGGCACGGGGGACCCAGTACTTC. Its protein is CASSEVGLAARGTQYF.

In the case of this clone: Other DNA sequences in this sample translate to the same CDR3. The gene calls are TRBV16 and TRBJ1-2; D is perhaps TRBD1 (5 bases). The CDR3 consists of 11 residues. The V gene lost 7 bases and the J gene lost 6 bases, with 9 bases spanning the gap. Germline V gives CDR1 KGHSY, CDR2 FQNENV. The CDR3 DNA reads TGTGCCAGCACGGACAACCATGGCTACACCTTC. Translated, it gives CASTDNHGYTF.

This clone was observed a few times. The chain's CDR3 is CASTTGHRTDTQYF. The CDR3 nucleotides read TGTGCCAGCACCACGGGACACCGCACAGATACGCAGTATTTT. The rearrangement links TRBV6-1 to TRBJ2-3; D might be TRBD1 (6 bases). CDR1 is MNHNS, CDR2 SASEGT, per germline. With 7 bases removed from V and 1 base from J, the gap between germline ends came to 12 bases. The CDR3 runs 14 residues.

This clone has just one count. This chain joins TRBV6-4 and TRBJ1-2, with D uncertain. Trimming left V 3 bases short and J 4 bases short, with 9 bases between. The CDR3 length is 13 residues. Looked up from germline, CDR1 is MRHNA and CDR2 is SNTAGT. CDR3 bases: TGTGCCAGCAGTGAAGACGGACTCTATGGCTACACCTTC. Translation: CASSEDGLYGYTF.

This clone appeared a few times. The chain couples TRBV4-1 to TRBJ2-3; D is possibly TRBD2 (5 bases). V lost 1 base and J lost 4, with 9 bases in between. CDR1 and CDR2 from the germline V gene are MGHRA and YSYEKL. The CDR3 has 14 residues. The CDR3 sequence is CASSQVGAADTQYF. The CDR3 DNA follows: TGCGCCAGCAGCCAAGTTGGAGCGGCAGATACGCAGTATTTT.

The chain joins TRBV5-1 to TRBJ1-6; the D is unclear. The CDR3 is 17 residues long. V was pared by 2 bases and J by 0 bases, with 12 bases between. The germline V gene has CDR1 SGHRS and CDR2 YFSETQ. Here the CDR3 reads CASSLAGSSSYNSPLHF. The CDR3 nucleotides are TGCGCCAGCAGCTTAGCCGGGTCGAGCTCCTATAATTCACCCCTCCACTTT.

V and J are TRBV2 and TRBJ2-2, with 10 bases matching TRBD2. The CDR3 sequence is 15 residues long. Per germline, CDR1 SNHLY and CDR2 FYNNEI. The junction had 6 bases not matched to a gene; V was cut back by 6 bases and J by 5 bases. The CDR3 loop is CASRESGRGTGELFF. The CDR3 DNA sequence: TGTGCCAGCAGGGAGAGCGGGAGGGGGACCGGGGAGCTGTTTTTT.

To note about this clone: The germline gene is not matched at one end of the junction; a read error may be the cause. The chain has TRBV10-3 and TRBJ2-1; 8 bases are shared with TRBD2. This CDR3 comprises 15 residues. The V gene's germline CDR1 is ENHRY and CDR2 SYGVKD. CDR3 nucleotides: TGTGTCATCAGTGAGTCGCGGGCGGGAGGAAATGAGCAGTTCTTC. Amino acid sequence: CVISESRAGGNEQFF.

The sample holds one count of this clone. This chain connects TRBV7-3 to TRBJ2-7, with a possible D match to TRBD2 (6 bases). There are 15 residues in the CDR3. The V end lost 5 bases, the J end lost 3 bases, and 17 bases lay between the germline ends. CDR1 is SGHTA, CDR2 FQGTGA, per germline. The CDR3 is CASSPGLATIYEQYF. The DNA of the CDR3 is TGTGCCAGCAGCCCAGGGCTAGCGACTATCTACGAGCAGTACTTC.

The gene calls are TRBV6-6 and TRBJ2-5; possible D gene TRBD2, 6 bases. The J call is doubtful: the DNA matches TRBJ2-7 better. In germline, CDR1 is MNHNY, CDR2 SVGAGI (reference sequence). The CDR3 consists of 14 residues. The CDR3 region has the DNA TGTGCCAGCAGTCCGGAGGGCAGTAGCTACGAGCAGTACTTC. Residues: CASSPEGSSYEQYF.

V usage is TRBV7-9 and J usage is TRBJ2-1; TRBD2 agrees at 7 bases. From germline, CDR1 is SEHNR and CDR2 FQNEAQ (reference sequence). Unmatched junction bases numbered 11, after V lost 5 bases and J lost 4 bases. The CDR3 runs 16 residues. The DNA of the CDR3 is TGTGCCAGCAGCCCCCGGGGGAGGGGTTATTACAATGAGCAGTTCTTC. Translated: CASSPRGRGYYNEQFF. The full variable domain, rest sourced from reference TRBV7-9 and TRBJ2-1, is DTGVSQNPRHKITKRGQNVTFRCDPISEHNRLYWYRQTLGQGPEFLTYFQNEAQLEKSRLLSDRFSAERPKGSFSTLEIQRTEQGDSAMYLCASSPRGRGYYNEQFFGPGTRLTVL.

The J gene is TRBJ2-7, the V gene TRBV4-3, with 8 bases matching TRBD2. The ends lost 4 bases at V and 4 bases at J; junction bases unmatched: 9. CDR1 LGHNA and CDR2 YSLEER come from the germline V gene. The CDR3 runs 15 residues. CDR3 amino acids: CASSRGRGGPYEQYF. CDR3 coding DNA: TGCGCCAGCAGCCGCGGTCGCGGGGGGCCGTACGAGCAGTACTTC.

The chain is built from TRBV11-2 and TRBJ2-7; 7 bases agree with TRBD1. V shed 0 bases and J 0 bases; nucleotides not matched to a gene: 2. There are 15 residues in the CDR3. From germline, CDR1 is SGHAT and CDR2 FQNNGV. CDR3: CASSLEGTASYEQYF. CDR3 in DNA: TGTGCCAGCAGCTTAGAGGGGACAGCCTCCTACGAGCAGTACTTC.

V and J are TRBV11-2 and TRBJ1-1; 8 bases agree with TRBD1. CDR1 and CDR2 (germline): SGHAT, FQNNGV. CDR3 size: 16 residues. Germline trimming cut 7 bases from V and 4 bases from J; bases unmatched to any gene: 14. CDR3 loop: CASTVGAYRGSTEAFF. The DNA of the CDR3 is TGTGCCAGCACCGTGGGGGCTTACAGGGGGAGCACTGAAGCTTTCTTT.

J is TRBJ1-4 and V is TRBV19; the D is unclear. V lost 7 bases to trimming and J lost 5 bases, with 23 bases between them. The CDR3 runs to 17 residues. Germline values: CDR1 LNHDA, CDR2 SQIVND (reference sequence). The CDR3 DNA reads as TGTGCCAGTACCTCCCAAGCCGCGGGAGAGAAAAATGAAAAACTGTTTTTT. Translated, it gives CASTSQAAGEKNEKLFF.

This clone was counted a single time. The CDR3 spells CASSLGDFRGYTF. Written as DNA, the CDR3 is TGTGCCAGCAGTTTAGGGGACTTTCGCGGCTACACCTTC. This chain uses TRBV28 with TRBJ1-2; the D gene is possibly TRBD1 (5 bases). The length of the CDR3 is 13 residues. V was trimmed by 2 bases and J by 8 bases, leaving 12 bases between them. CDR1 MDHEN and CDR2 SYDVKM come from the germline V gene.